These T cell receptor beta chains were read from a single sample in a study of T cells in Graves' hyperthyroidism and ophthalmopathy. A single record per CDR3 protein comes from TCRdb applying MiXCR to the multiplex PCR reads. The table has roughly 750,000 distinct CDR3 sequences, roughly 17% seen once. Sequenced: blood. All receptors derive from a man between 18 and 29 years old with Graves' hyperthyroidism. Both conserved end residues are part of each CDR3. The D gene is left open where the match is weak. Some rows have no size entry. The others give once, few or many, or a class for an expanded clone.

clone size,V gene,J gene,D gene,CDR3 protein
few,TRBV28,TRBJ1-5,NA,CASLSFYSNQPQHF
many,TRBV5-1,TRBJ2-1,NA,CASSFRGTEDEQFF
few,TRBV20-1,TRBJ2-7,NA,CSARTPGTHEQYF
many,TRBV6-1,TRBJ1-2,NA,CASSDAGVDGYTF
NA,TRBV20-1,TRBJ2-7,TRBD2,CSAGGGTRSYEQYF
many,TRBV28,TRBJ2-7,NA,CASSPTEDYEQYF
many,TRBV28,TRBJ1-4,TRBD1,CASSPGGQGDEKLFF
many,TRBV3-1,TRBJ1-4,NA,CASSQVGATNEKLFF
NA,TRBV5-1,TRBJ2-7,NA,CASSPRTAGGQYF
many,TRBV6-1,TRBJ2-7,NA,CASSDGSSYEQYF